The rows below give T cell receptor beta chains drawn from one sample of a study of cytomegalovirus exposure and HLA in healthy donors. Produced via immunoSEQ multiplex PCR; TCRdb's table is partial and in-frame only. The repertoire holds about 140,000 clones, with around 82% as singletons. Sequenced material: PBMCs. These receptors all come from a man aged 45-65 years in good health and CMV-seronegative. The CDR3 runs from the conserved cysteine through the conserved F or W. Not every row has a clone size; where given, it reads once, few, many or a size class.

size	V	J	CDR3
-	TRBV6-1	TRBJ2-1	CASSEVNNEQFF
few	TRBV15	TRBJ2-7	CATSRGWAGQTYEQYF
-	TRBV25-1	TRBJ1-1	CASSGPGTSNTEAFF
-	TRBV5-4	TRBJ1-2	CASSFPQGAPNYGYTF
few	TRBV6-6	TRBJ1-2	CASNSGAQYGYTF
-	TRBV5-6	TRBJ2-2	CASNLRGGAGELFF
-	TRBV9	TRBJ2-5	CASSVVGGGRETQYF
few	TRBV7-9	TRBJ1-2	CASSLARGQSYGYTF
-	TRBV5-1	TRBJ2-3	CASSTGTSTDTQYF
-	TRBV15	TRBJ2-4	CATSRSLQLSINIQYF
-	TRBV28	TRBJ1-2	CASTQRDRGWGYTF
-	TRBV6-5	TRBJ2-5	CASTKLGQGQETQYF
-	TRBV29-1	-	CSVEERDRAHEQYF
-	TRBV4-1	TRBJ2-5	CASSVVRGVETQYF
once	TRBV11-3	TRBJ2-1	CASSLGQGNEQFF
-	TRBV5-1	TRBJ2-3	CASKWLQGSTDTQYF
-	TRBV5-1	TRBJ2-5	CASSLGSGRDLETQYF
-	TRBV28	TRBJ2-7	CASSLIAGQGRYEQYF
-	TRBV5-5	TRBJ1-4	CASKLRPESNEKLFF
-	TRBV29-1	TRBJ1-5	CSVGSGGNQPQHF
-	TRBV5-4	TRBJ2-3	CASSLGTTPDTQCF
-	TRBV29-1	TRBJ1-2	CSVGGEVSYGYTF